One sample yielded the 10 T cell receptor beta chains listed below, sequenced in a study of STAT5B mutations in CD4+ large granular lymphocyte leukemia. Only in-frame clones appear in the TCRdb table, and some are missing; sequencing was by immunoSEQ multiplex PCR. The profile shows fewer than 40,000 clones, approximately 82% of them singletons. Sequencing was carried out using CD4+ T cells from blood buffy coats. These TCRs come from a human donor in good health.

The chain combines TRBV5-4 with TRBJ2-3; D might be TRBD2 (5 bases). Deletions cut 0 bases from V and 0 bases from J, with 11 bases between. CDR3 length: 16 residues. Germline V gives CDR1 SGHNT, CDR2 YYREEE (reference sequence). DNA for the CDR3: TGTGCCAGCAGCTTGGCCCTAATAGCGAGCACAGATACGCAGTATTTT. Translated: CASSLALIASTDTQYF.

This chain links TRBV20-1 with TRBJ1-6, with D unresolved. Germline lookup yields CDR1 DFQATT and CDR2 SNEGSKA (reference sequence). This CDR3 has 11 amino acids. The V gene lost 2 bases and the J gene lost 12 bases, with 8 bases spanning the gap. CDR3: CSARKTLPLHF. CDR3 DNA: TGCAGTGCTAGAAAAACATTACCCCTCCACTTT.

The chain couples TRBV6-1 to TRBJ2-7; possible D gene TRBD2, 6 bases. Germline V lookup: CDR1 MNHNS, CDR2 SASEGT. Trimming removed 5 bases from V and 6 bases from J, with 20 bases in between. The CDR3 spans 15 residues. CDR3: CASSKPGTPGAEQYF. The CDR3 region has the DNA TGTGCCAGCAGTAAACCCGGGACTCCAGGAGCCGAGCAGTACTTC.

The chain couples TRBV19 to TRBJ2-1, with TRBD2 matching 10 bases. Germline V gene lookup returns CDR1 LNHDA and CDR2 SQIVND (reference sequence). The CDR3 is 14 residues long. With 7 bases clipped from V and 2 bases from J, the junction kept 2 bases outside the gene matches. The CDR3 DNA is TGTGCCAGTAAGGGACTAGCGCCCTACAATGAGCAGTTCTTC. Amino acid sequence: CASKGLAPYNEQFF.

This clone showed up just a few times. CDR3 bases: TGTGCCAGCAACCTGGACTACACCGGGGAGCTGTTTTTT. Translating it yields CASNLDYTGELFF. The chain has TRBV6-1 and TRBJ2-2; TRBD2 is a possible D gene (5 bases). Trimming cost V 7 bases and J 3 bases, with 9 bases left between them. The CDR3 spans 13 residues. Germline V gene sequence: CDR1 MNHNS, CDR2 SASEGT.

This chain uses TRBV5-1 with TRBJ2-1; a weak D match, TRBD2 (6 bases). The CDR3 runs 15 residues. Trimming took 1 base from V and 6 from J, leaving 14 bases between them. Germline lookup yields CDR1 SGHRS and CDR2 YFSETQ. The chain's CDR3 is CASSLTASEVNEQFF. CDR3 DNA sequence: TGCGCCAGCAGCTTGACGGCTAGCGAAGTCAATGAGCAGTTCTTC.

This sequence joins TRBV11-3 and TRBJ1-6; 11 nucleotides agree with TRBD1. The V gene end was trimmed by 2 bases and the J gene end by 10 bases; junction bases not matched to a gene: 4. This CDR3 has 15 residues. Germline values: CDR1 SGHNT, CDR2 YENEEA. CDR3 amino acids: CASSLTRTGGSPLHF. The DNA for the CDR3 is TGTGCCAGCAGCTTAACCCGGACAGGGGGCTCACCCCTCCACTTT.

This clone was seen more than once but under ten times. The V call is TRBV5-8, the J call TRBJ1-5; D ambiguous. Germline CDR1 is SGHTS and CDR2 is YDEGEE. The CDR3 extends over 11 amino acids. V was trimmed by 4 bases and J by 11 bases, leaving 10 bases between them. Here the CDR3 reads CASSPSKTQHF. CDR3 in DNA: TGTGCCAGCAGCCCCAGTAAGACCCAGCATTTT.

The chain has TRBV19 and TRBJ1-2; TRBD1 matches at 9 bases. This CDR3 has 16 amino acids. Germline V gene data show CDR1 as LNHDA and CDR2 as SQIVND (reference sequence). Trimming took 6 bases from V and 4 from J; bases not matched to a gene: 12. CDR3 bases: TGTGCCAGTAGCCTTACAGGGGGCCGGAGTACCTATGGCTACACCTTC. Translating gives CASSLTGGRSTYGYTF.

By sample share, this clone is medium-sized (0.01 to 0.1%). The gene calls are TRBV7-9 and TRBJ2-2; 12 bases match TRBD1. J gave up 7 bases and V 6 bases, and 6 bases lay outside the gene matches. Germline CDR1 and CDR2: SEHNR and FQNEAQ (reference sequence). The CDR3 contains 15 residues. The CDR3 sequence: CASSTGTGGIGELFF. For the CDR3, the DNA is TGTGCCAGCAGTACCGGGACAGGGGGCATCGGGGAGCTGTTTTTT.